This entry lists 23 T cell receptor beta chains sequenced from one sample in a study of memory CD4+ T cells and cytomegalovirus serostatus. The sort gate was single viable CD3+CD4+CD8-CD45RO+ cells for memory CD4+ T cells. The assay was immunoSEQ multiplex PCR, and TCRdb's table has in-frame clones only and misses some. The repertoire has more than 45,000 clones, around 76% of them found once; the top ten carry roughly 1.2%. Sequencing used memory CD4+ T cells from blood. The receptor source for this set is an adult in good health and CMV-seropositive.

This clone was found once. The J gene is TRBJ2-1, the V gene TRBV6-4; possible D gene TRBD1, 5 bases. Germline loops: CDR1 MRHNA, CDR2 SNTAGT. The length of the CDR3 is 14 residues. Between the trimmed V and J ends, which lost 4 bases and 5 bases, there was a span of 12 bases. CDR3 loop: CASSAQGDDNEQFF. The CDR3 DNA sequence: TGTGCCAGCAGTGCTCAGGGCGACGACAATGAGCAGTTCTTC.

This chain uses TRBV7-9 with TRBJ2-7; D not resolved. CDR3 length: 11 amino acids. The V end lost 4 bases, the J end lost 2 bases, and 3 bases lay between the germline ends. Germline-derived CDR1 and CDR2 are SEHNR and FQNEAQ (reference sequence). CDR3: CASSYPYEQYF. The CDR3 DNA reads TGTGCCAGCAGCTACCCCTACGAGCAGTACTTC.

The CDR3, as DNA: TGTGCCAGCCGCGAAGGGGCGTACGTTGGAAACACCATATATTTT. This encodes CASREGAYVGNTIYF. V and J are TRBV6-6 and TRBJ1-3; possibly TRBD1 for D (5 bases). V dropped 8 bases and J dropped 3 bases, with 17 bases sitting between them. CDR3 length: 15 amino acids. Germline CDR1 is MNHNY and CDR2 is SVGAGI (reference sequence).

V and J are TRBV7-9 and TRBJ2-5, with D perhaps TRBD1 (6 bases). The ends were cut back, 5 bases at V and 3 bases at J, with 22 bases in the middle. The CDR3 loop spans 17 amino acids. The germline gives CDR1 SEHNR, CDR2 FQNEAQ (reference sequence). The CDR3 reads CASSPPGRSGDKETQYF. CDR3 nucleotide sequence: TGTGCCAGCAGCCCCCCGGGAAGGTCCGGGGACAAAGAGACCCAGTACTTC.

The genes are TRBV2 and TRBJ1-6, with D tentatively TRBD1 (6 bases). The V end lost 6 bases, the J end lost 5 bases, and 11 bases lay between the germline ends. The V gene's germline CDR1 is SNHLY and CDR2 FYNNEI. The CDR3 contains 14 residues. The CDR3 spells CASSPQGDNSPLHF. For the CDR3, the DNA is TGTGCCAGCAGCCCACAGGGAGATAATTCACCCCTCCACTTT.

The sample holds a few counts of this clone. The chain employs TRBV5-6 and TRBJ2-7; 9 bases are shared with TRBD1. Germline trimming cut 4 bases from V and 5 bases from J; bases unmatched to any gene: 10. The CDR3 is 15 residues long. Germline CDR1 reads SGHDT; CDR2 reads YYEEEE. The CDR3 sequence: CASSGLGQGSNEQYF. In nucleotides, the CDR3 is TGTGCCAGCAGCGGCCTGGGACAGGGAAGCAACGAGCAGTACTTC. The whole variable domain, remainder taken from reference TRBV5-6 and TRBJ2-7, is DAGVTQSPTHLIKTRGQQVTLRCSPKSGHDTVSWYQQALGQGPQFIFQYYEEEERQRGNFPDRFSGHQFPNYSSELNVNALLLGDSALYLCASSGLGQGSNEQYFGPGTRLTVT.

The chain couples TRBV28 to TRBJ1-5, with 11 positions matching TRBD1. The J segment lost 9 bases and the V segment lost 5 bases, leaving 12 bases of the junction unmatched. Germline V CDR1 and CDR2: MDHEN, SYDVKM. The CDR3 length is 16 residues. The CDR3 DNA sequence: TGTGCCAGCAGTACCCTGGGGACAGGGGGTTCGCCGCCCCAGCATTTT. This encodes CASSTLGTGGSPPQHF.

The chain has TRBV2 and TRBJ2-2, with a weak D call TRBD1 (5 bases). V lost 6 bases and J lost 4, with 15 bases in between. The CDR3 sequence is 15 residues long. Germline CDR1 and CDR2: SNHLY and FYNNEI. In DNA, the CDR3 is TGTGCCAGCAGCTCCAGGGCTACTACCACCGGGGAGCTGTTTTTT. Translation: CASSSRATTTGELFF.

This clone has a handful of counts. This chain joins TRBV2 and TRBJ2-7, with D possibly being TRBD1 (5 bases). The V end lost 6 bases, the J end lost 7 bases, and 13 bases lay between the germline ends. Germline-derived CDR1 and CDR2 are SNHLY and FYNNEI. CDR3 length: 12 amino acids. The CDR3 nucleotides read TGTGCCAGCAGGGCCCTAGGGGATGAGCAGTACTTC. Translated: CASRALGDEQYF.

The rearrangement links TRBV15 to TRBJ2-3; 10 nucleotides align to TRBD2. The junction had 1 base not matched to a gene; V was cut back by 2 bases and J by 2 bases. The CDR3 has 15 amino acids. Germline CDR1 and CDR2: LNHNV and YYDKDF (reference sequence). The CDR3 DNA is TGTGCCACCAGCAGACTAGCGGGGGACACAGATACGCAGTATTTT. Amino acids: CATSRLAGDTDTQYF.

The V gene is TRBV7-9, the J gene TRBJ2-5; D unclear. V was cut by 3 bases and J by 4 bases, with 9 bases left in between. This CDR3 region has 13 residues. Germline CDR1 SEHNR, CDR2 FQNEAQ (reference sequence). CDR3 bases: TGTGCCAGCAGCTTGGGCAGGAGAGAGACCCAGTACTTC. This sequence encodes CASSLGRRETQYF.

V usage is TRBV5-6 and J usage is TRBJ2-5; D may be TRBD2 (5 bases). CDR3 size: 16 residues. Germline CDR1 is SGHDT and CDR2 is YYEEEE. Trimming left V 4 bases short and J 3 bases short, with 19 bases between. The CDR3 region has the DNA TGTGCCAGCAGCATCGGACTTGCGGGCATGGAAGAGACCCAGTACTTC. Translating it yields CASSIGLAGMEETQYF. Looking up the rest from reference TRBV5-6 and TRBJ2-5 gives the full variable domain: DAGVTQSPTHLIKTRGQQVTLRCSPKSGHDTVSWYQQALGQGPQFIFQYYEEEERQRGNFPDRFSGHQFPNYSSELNVNALLLGDSALYLCASSIGLAGMEETQYFGPGTRLLVL.

The chain couples TRBV6-6 to TRBJ1-1; TRBD1 matches at 9 bases. This CDR3 region has 15 residues. CDR1 is MNHNY, CDR2 SVGAGI, per germline (reference sequence). The trim removed 0 bases at V and 4 bases at J, leaving 3 bases unmatched. CDR3 in DNA: TGTGCCAGCAGTTACTCAGGGGACAGGGCCACTGAAGCTTTCTTT. Translated, it gives CASSYSGDRATEAFF.

This clone turned up a few times. This chain joins TRBV11-3 and TRBJ1-1, with 7 bases lining up with TRBD1. J gave up 5 bases and V 2 bases, and 5 bases lay outside the gene matches. This CDR3 is 14 amino acids long. From germline, CDR1 is SGHNT and CDR2 YENEEA. The CDR3 spells CASSLSGTDTEAFF. The CDR3, as DNA: TGTGCCAGCAGCTTATCCGGGACAGATACTGAAGCTTTCTTT.

CDR3 region: CASSLETGEDTQYF. Here the CDR3 DNA reads TGCGCCAGCAGCTTGGAGACAGGGGAAGATACGCAGTATTTT. V is TRBV5-1 and J is TRBJ2-3; 8 positions match TRBD1. The germline CDR1 and CDR2 sequences are SGHRS and YFSETQ. The CDR3 has 14 amino acids. V gave up 0 bases and J gave up 5 bases; unmatched junction bases: 2.

The chain carries TRBV11-1 and TRBJ1-2, with D possibly being TRBD1 (6 bases). The CDR3 totals 13 residues. The germline CDR1 and CDR2 sequences are SGHAT and FQDESV (reference sequence). Trimming took off 5 bases at V and 5 bases at J, with 12 bases between the two ends. CDR3 DNA sequence: TGTGCCAGCAGCCCCACAGGGCGGTATGGCTACACCTTC. Amino acid sequence: CASSPTGRYGYTF.

This chain links TRBV28 with TRBJ2-5; D could derive from TRBD1 or TRBD2 (6 bases each). V gave up 6 bases and J gave up 5 bases, with 19 bases separating them. The length of the CDR3 is 15 residues. CDR1 and CDR2 from the germline V gene are MDHEN and SYDVKM. CDR3 in DNA: TGTGCCAGCAGGACGATGGGGGGCCGGAGCGAGACCCAGTACTTC. It encodes CASRTMGGRSETQYF.

This clone was seen only once. The genes are TRBV5-4 and TRBJ1-2; unclear D gene. The V and J ends lost 2 bases and 3 bases respectively, with 8 bases between them. This CDR3 spans 13 amino acids. Per the germline V gene, CDR1 is SGHNT and CDR2 is YYREEE (reference sequence). The DNA for the CDR3 is TGTGCCAGCAGCTTTGGTGTCGACTATGGCTACACCTTC. Translating gives CASSFGVDYGYTF.

This clone was seen only once. This chain connects TRBV14 to TRBJ2-5; the D is unclear. Trimming shortened V by 3 bases and J by 2 bases, and 7 bases separated the two germline ends. The CDR3 loop spans 13 amino acids. Germline loops: CDR1 SGHDN, CDR2 FVKESK. CDR3 sequence reads: CASSQQIQETQYF. Written as DNA, the CDR3 is TGTGCCAGCAGCCAGCAGATACAAGAGACCCAGTACTTC. Combining the CDR3 with reference TRBV14 and TRBJ2-5 gives the whole variable domain EAGVTQFPSHSVIEKGQTVTLRCDPISGHDNLYWYRRVMGKEIKFLLHFVKESKQDESGMPNNRFLAERTGGTYSTLKVQPAELEDSGVYFCASSQQIQETQYFGPGTRLLVL.

This rearrangement joins TRBV4-3 to TRBJ2-1; perhaps TRBD2 as D (5 bases). Germline CDR1 LGHNA, CDR2 YSLEER. The CDR3 totals 15 residues. V lost 0 bases, J lost 4 bases, and 10 bases lay in between. In nucleotides, the CDR3 is TGCGCCAGCAGCCAAGAGAGCGGAGATTACAATGAGCAGTTCTTC. Translated, it gives CASSQESGDYNEQFF.

V gene TRBV7-6 combines with J gene TRBJ1-1; a weak D match, TRBD1 (5 bases). Trimming left V 5 bases short and J 4 bases short, with 17 bases between. CDR1 is SGHVS and CDR2 is FNYEAQ in the germline V gene. This CDR3 spans 15 amino acids. CDR3 region: CASSHSLGVPTEAFF. In DNA form, the CDR3 reads TGTGCCAGCAGCCATAGTTTGGGGGTTCCCACTGAAGCTTTCTTT.

The chain employs TRBV7-2 and TRBJ1-3; TRBD1 agrees at 7 bases. J gave up 2 bases and V 1 base, and 8 bases lay outside the gene matches. CDR1 is SGHTA and CDR2 is FQGNSA in the germline V gene. CDR3 length equals 17 residues. CDR3 coding DNA: TGTGCCAGCAGCTTAGTTGTCGACAGGGTTGCTGGAAACACCATATATTTT. Translating gives CASSLVVDRVAGNTIYF.

The genes are TRBV6-5 and TRBJ2-7; tentative D call: TRBD2 (6 bases). This CDR3 spans 14 amino acids. Germline-derived CDR1 and CDR2 are MNHEY and SVGAGI. V was cut by 0 bases and J by 6 bases, with 12 bases left in between. The CDR3 bases are TGTGCCAGCAGTTACTCAGCGGAGGGTTCCGAGCAGTACTTC. It encodes CASSYSAEGSEQYF.